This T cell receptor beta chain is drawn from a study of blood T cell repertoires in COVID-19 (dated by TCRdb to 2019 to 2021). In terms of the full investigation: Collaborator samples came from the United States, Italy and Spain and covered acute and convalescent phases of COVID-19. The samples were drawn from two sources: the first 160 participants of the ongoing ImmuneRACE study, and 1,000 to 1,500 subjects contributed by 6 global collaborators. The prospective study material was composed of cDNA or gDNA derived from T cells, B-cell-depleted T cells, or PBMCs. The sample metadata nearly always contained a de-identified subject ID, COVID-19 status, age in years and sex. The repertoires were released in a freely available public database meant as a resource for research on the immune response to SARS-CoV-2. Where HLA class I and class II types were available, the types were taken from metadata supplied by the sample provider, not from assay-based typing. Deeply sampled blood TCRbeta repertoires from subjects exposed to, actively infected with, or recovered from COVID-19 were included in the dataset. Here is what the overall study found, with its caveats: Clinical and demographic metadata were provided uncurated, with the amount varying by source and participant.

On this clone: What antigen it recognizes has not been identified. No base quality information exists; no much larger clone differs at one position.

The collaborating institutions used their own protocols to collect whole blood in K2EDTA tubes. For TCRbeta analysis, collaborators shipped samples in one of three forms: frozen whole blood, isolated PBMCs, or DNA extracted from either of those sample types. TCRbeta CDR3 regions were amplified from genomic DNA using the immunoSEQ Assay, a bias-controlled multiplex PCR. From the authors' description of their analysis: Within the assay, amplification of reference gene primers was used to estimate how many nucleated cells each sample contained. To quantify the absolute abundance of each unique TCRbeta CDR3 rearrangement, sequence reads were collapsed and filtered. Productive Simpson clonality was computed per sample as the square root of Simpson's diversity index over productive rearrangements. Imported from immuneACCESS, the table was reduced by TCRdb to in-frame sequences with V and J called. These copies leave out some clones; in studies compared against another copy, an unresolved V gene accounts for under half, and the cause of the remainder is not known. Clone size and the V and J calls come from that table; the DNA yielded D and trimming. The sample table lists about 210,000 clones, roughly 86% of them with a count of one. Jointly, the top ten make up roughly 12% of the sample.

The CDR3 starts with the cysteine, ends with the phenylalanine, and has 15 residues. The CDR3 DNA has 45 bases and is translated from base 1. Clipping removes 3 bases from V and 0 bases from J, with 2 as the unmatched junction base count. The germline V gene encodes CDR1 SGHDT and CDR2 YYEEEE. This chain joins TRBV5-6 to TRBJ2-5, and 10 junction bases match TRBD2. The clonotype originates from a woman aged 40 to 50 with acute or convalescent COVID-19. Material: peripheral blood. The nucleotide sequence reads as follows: TGTGCCAGCAGCTATGGACTAGCGGACCAAGAGACCCAGTACTTC. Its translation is CASSYGLADQETQYF.